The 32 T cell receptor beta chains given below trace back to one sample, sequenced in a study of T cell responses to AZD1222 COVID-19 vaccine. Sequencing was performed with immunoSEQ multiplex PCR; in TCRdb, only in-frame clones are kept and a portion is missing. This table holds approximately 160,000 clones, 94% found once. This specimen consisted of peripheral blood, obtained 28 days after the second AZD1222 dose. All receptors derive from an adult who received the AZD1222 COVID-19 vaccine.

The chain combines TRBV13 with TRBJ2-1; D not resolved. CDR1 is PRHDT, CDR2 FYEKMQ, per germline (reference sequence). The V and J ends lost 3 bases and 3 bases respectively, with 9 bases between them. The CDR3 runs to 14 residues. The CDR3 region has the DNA TGTGCCAGCAGCTTGGGCCGAAACTACAATGAGCAGTTCTTC. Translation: CASSLGRNYNEQFF.

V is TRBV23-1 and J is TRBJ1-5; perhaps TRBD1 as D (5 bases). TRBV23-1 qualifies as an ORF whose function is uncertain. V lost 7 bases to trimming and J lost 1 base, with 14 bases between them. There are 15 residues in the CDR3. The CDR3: CASNTIDRSNQPQHF. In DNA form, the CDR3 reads TGCGCCAGCAACACCATCGACAGAAGCAATCAGCCCCAGCATTTT.

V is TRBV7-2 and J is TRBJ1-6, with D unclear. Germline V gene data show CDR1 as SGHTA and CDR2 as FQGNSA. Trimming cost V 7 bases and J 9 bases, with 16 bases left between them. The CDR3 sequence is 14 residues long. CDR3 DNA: TGTGCCAGCACCGTGGGGAGGCTTGGTTCACCCCTCCACTTT. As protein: CASTVGRLGSPLHF.

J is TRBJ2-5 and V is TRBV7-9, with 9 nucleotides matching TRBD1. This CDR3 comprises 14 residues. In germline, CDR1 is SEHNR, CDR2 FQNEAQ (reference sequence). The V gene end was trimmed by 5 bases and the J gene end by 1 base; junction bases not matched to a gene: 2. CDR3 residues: CASSRQGGQETQYF. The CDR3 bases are TGTGCCAGCAGCCGACAGGGGGGCCAAGAGACCCAGTACTTC.

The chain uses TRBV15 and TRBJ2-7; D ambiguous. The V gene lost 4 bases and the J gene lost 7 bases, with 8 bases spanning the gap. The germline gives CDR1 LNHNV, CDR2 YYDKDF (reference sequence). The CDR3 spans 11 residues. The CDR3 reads CATSKLEEQYF. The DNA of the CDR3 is TGTGCCACCAGCAAGTTGGAGGAGCAGTACTTC.

As DNA, the CDR3 is TGTGCCAGTAGTACCGGACAGTATGGCTACACCTTC. This sequence encodes CASSTGQYGYTF. V usage is TRBV19 and J usage is TRBJ1-2; perhaps TRBD1 as D (6 bases). Trimming shortened V by 4 bases and J by 5 bases, and 8 bases separated the two germline ends. The germline V gene encodes CDR1 LNHDA and CDR2 SQIVND (reference sequence). The CDR3 consists of 12 residues.

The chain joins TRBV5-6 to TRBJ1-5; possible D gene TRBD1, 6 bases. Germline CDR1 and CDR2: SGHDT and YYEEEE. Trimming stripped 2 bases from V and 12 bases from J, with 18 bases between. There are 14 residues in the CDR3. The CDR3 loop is CASSFYRSRGHQHF. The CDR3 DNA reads TGTGCCAGCAGCTTCTACAGATCTAGGGGACACCAGCATTTT.

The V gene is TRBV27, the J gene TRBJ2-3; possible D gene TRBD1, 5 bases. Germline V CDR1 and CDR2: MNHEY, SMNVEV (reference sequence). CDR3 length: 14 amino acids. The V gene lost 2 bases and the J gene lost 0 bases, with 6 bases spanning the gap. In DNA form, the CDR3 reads TGTGCCAGCAGTTTAAAGGGGAGCACAGATACGCAGTATTTT. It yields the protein CASSLKGSTDTQYF.

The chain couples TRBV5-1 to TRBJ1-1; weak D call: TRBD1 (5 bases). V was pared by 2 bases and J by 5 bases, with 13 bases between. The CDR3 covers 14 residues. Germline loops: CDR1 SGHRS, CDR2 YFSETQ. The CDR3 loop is CASSLDSLRTEAFF. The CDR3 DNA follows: TGCGCCAGCAGCTTAGACAGCCTACGGACTGAAGCTTTCTTT.

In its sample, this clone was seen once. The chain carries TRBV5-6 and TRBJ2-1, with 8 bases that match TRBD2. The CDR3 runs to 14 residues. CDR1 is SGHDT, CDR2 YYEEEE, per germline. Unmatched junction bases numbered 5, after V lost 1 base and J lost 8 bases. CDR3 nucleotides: TGTGCCAGCAGCTTGTGGCGGGAGGCCTATGAGCAGTTCTTC. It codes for CASSLWREAYEQFF.

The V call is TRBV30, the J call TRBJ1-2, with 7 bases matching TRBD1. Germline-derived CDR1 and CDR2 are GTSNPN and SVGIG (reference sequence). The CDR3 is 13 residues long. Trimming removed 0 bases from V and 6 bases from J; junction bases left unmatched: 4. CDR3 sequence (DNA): TGTGCCTGGAGTGTAGGAGGGGGCGATGGCTACACCTTC. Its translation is CAWSVGGGDGYTF.

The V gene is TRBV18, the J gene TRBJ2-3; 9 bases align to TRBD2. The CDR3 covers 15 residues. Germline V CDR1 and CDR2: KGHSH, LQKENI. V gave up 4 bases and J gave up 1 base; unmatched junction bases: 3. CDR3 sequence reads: CASSLGLARTDTQYF. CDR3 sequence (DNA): TGTGCCAGCTCACTCGGACTAGCGCGCACAGATACGCAGTATTTT.

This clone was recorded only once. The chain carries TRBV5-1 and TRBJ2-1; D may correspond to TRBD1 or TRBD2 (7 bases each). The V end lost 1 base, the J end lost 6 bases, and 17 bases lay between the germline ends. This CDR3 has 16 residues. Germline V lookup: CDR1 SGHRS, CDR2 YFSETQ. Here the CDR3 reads CASSLSSQGGINEQFF. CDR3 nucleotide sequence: TGCGCCAGCAGCTTGTCCAGCCAGGGGGGGATCAATGAGCAGTTCTTC.

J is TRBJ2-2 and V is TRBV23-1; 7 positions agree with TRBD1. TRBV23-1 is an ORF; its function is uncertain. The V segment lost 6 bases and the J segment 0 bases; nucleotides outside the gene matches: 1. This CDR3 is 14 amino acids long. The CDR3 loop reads CASSDRANTGELFF. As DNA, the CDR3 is TGCGCCAGCAGCGACAGGGCGAACACCGGGGAGCTGTTTTTT.

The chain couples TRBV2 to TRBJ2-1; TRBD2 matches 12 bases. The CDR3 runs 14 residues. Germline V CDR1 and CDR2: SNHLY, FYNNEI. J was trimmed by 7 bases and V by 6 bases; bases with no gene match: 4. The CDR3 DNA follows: TGTGCCAGCAGGGGACTAGCGGGCACGAATGAGCAGTTCTTC. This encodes CASRGLAGTNEQFF.

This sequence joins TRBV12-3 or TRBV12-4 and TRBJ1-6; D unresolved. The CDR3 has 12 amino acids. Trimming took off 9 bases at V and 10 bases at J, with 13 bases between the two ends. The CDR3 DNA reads TGTGCCAGTCGGGAGGGAGTCTCACCCCTCCACTTT. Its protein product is CASREGVSPLHF.

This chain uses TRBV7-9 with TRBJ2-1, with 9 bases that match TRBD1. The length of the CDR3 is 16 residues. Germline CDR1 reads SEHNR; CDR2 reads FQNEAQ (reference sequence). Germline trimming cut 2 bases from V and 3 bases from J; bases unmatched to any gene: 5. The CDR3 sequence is CASSLFDRGVYNEQFF. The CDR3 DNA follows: TGTGCCAGCAGCTTATTCGACAGGGGGGTCTACAATGAGCAGTTCTTC.

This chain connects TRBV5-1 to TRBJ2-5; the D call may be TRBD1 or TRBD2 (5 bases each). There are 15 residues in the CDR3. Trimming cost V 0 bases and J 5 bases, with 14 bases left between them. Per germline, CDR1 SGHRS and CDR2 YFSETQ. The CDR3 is CASSLAGTGGETQYF. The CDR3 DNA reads TGCGCCAGCAGCTTGGCCGGGACGGGTGGGGAGACCCAGTACTTC.

CDR3 residues: CASSPGKNEQYF. CDR3 nucleotides: TGTGCCAGCTCACCGGGAAAGAACGAGCAGTACTTC. The genes are TRBV18 and TRBJ2-7, with D unclear. Looked up from germline, CDR1 is KGHSH and CDR2 is LQKENI. With 3 bases removed from V and 5 bases from J, the gap between germline ends came to 8 bases. This CDR3 region has 12 residues.

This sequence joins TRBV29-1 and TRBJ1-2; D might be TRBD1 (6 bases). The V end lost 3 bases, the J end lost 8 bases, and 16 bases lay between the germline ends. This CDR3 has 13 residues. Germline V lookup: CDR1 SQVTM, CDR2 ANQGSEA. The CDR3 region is CSVDIGQMGGYTF. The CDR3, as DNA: TGCAGCGTTGATATAGGACAGATGGGAGGCTACACCTTC. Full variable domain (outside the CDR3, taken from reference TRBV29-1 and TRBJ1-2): SAVISQKPSRDICQRGTSLTIQCQVDSQVTMMFWYRQQPGQSLTLIATANQGSEATYESGFVIDKFPISRPNLTFSTLTVSNMSPEDSSIYLCSVDIGQMGGYTFGSGTRLTVV.

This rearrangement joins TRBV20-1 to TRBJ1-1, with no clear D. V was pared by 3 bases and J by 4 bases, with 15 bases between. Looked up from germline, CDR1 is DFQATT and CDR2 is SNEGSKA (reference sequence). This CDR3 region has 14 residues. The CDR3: CSASPNSVSTEAFF. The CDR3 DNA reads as TGCAGTGCTAGTCCCAACAGCGTTTCCACTGAAGCTTTCTTT.

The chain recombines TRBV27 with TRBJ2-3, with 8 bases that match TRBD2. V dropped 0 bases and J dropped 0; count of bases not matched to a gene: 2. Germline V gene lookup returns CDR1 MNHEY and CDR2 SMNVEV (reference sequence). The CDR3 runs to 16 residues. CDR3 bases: TGTGCCAGCAGTTTATCGGCTAGCGGGAGCACAGATACGCAGTATTTT. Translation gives CASSLSASGSTDTQYF.

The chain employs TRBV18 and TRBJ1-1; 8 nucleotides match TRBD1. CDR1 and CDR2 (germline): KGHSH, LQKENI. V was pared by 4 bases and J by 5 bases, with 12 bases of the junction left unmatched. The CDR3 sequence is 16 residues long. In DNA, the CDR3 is TGTGCCAGCTCACTAGGACAGGGAGGGCTCCATACTGAAGCTTTCTTT. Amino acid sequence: CASSLGQGGLHTEAFF.

This CDR3 reads CASSAEGLAKNIQYF. The CDR3 DNA is TGTGCCAGCAGTGCGGAGGGGTTAGCCAAAAACATTCAGTACTTC. The genes are TRBV2 and TRBJ2-4, with TRBD2 as a possible D gene (6 bases). This CDR3 spans 15 amino acids. The germline V gene has CDR1 SNHLY and CDR2 FYNNEI. The ends were cut back, 4 bases at V and 0 bases at J, with 10 bases in the middle. Drawing the rest from reference TRBV2 and TRBJ2-4, the complete variable domain is EPEVTQTPSHQVTQMGQEVILRCVPISNHLYFYWYRQILGQKVEFLVSFYNNEISEKSEIFDDQFSVERPDGSNFTLKIRSTKLEDSAMYFCASSAEGLAKNIQYFGAGTRLSVL.

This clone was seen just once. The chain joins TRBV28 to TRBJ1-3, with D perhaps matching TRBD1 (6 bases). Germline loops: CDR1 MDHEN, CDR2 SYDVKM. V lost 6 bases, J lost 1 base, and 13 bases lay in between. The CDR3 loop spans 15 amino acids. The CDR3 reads CASSLRGSSGNTIYF. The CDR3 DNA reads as TGTGCCAGCAGCCTCAGGGGAAGTTCTGGAAACACCATATATTTT.

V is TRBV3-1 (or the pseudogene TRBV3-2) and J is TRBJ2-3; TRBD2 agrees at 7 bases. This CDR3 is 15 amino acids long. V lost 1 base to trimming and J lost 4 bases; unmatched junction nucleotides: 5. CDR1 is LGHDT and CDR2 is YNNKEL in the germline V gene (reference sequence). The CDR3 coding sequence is TGTGCCAGCAGCCAAGCGGGAGGCCCTGCAGATACGCAGTATTTT. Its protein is CASSQAGGPADTQYF.

The CDR3 DNA follows: TGTGCCGTAGGGCCAGGGGGCGCGGGCAATCAGCCCCAGCATTTT. Protein product: CAVGPGGAGNQPQHF. This sequence joins TRBV3-1 (or the pseudogene TRBV3-2) and TRBJ1-5, with TRBD1 identical over 8 bases. The germline V gene encodes CDR1 LGHDT and CDR2 YNNKEL (reference sequence). The CDR3 extends over 15 amino acids. V gave up 11 bases and J gave up 2 bases; unmatched junction bases: 11.

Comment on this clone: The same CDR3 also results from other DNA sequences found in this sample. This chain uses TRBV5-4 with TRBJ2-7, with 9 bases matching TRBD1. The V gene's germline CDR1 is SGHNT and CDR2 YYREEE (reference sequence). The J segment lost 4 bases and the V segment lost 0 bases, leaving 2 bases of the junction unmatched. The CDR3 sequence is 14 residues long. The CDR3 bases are TGTGCCAGCAGCTTGGGACAGGGGGGATACGAGCAGTACTTC. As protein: CASSLGQGGYEQYF.

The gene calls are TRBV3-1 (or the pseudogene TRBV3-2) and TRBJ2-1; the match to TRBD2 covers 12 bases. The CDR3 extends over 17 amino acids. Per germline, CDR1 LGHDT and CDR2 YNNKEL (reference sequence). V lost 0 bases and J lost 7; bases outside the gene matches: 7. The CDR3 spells CASSQDSWTSGTNEQFF. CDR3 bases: TGTGCCAGCAGCCAAGATAGTTGGACTAGCGGGACTAATGAGCAGTTCTTC.

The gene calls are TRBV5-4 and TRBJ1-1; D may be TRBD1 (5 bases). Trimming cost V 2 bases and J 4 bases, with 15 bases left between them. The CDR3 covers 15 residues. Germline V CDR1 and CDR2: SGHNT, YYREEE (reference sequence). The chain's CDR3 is CASSFFSREGTEAFF. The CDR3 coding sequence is TGTGCCAGCAGCTTTTTTTCCAGGGAGGGCACTGAAGCTTTCTTT.

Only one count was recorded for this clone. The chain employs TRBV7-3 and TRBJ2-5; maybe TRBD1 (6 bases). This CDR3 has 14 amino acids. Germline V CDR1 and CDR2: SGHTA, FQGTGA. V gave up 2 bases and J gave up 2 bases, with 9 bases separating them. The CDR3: CASSLSGTQETQYF. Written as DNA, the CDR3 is TGTGCCAGCAGCTTATCAGGGACACAAGAGACCCAGTACTTC.

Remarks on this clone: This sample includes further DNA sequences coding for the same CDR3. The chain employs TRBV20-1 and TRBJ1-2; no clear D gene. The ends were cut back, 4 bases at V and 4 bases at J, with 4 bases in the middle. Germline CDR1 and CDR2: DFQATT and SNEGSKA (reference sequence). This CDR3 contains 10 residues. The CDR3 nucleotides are TGCAGTGCTACCGGCTATGGCTACACCTTC. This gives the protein CSATGYGYTF.